This TCR beta chain derives from a study of T cells in Graves' hyperthyroidism and ophthalmopathy. Study-level findings and limits: Ophthalmopathy was predicted by the model a median of approximately 6 months ahead of onset.

This clonotype was detected ten times or more. The antigen is not known. Isolation of PBMCs was performed on 8 to 10 ml fresh peripheral blood. RNA transcripts served as the template for amplifying TCR beta CDR3 regions. The HTBI primer set drove a first-round RT-PCR of the TCR CDR3. From the multiplex PCR reads, TCRdb called clonotypes with MiXCR, one entry per CDR3 protein. Here the sample spans nearly 750,000 distinct CDR3 sequences, about 35% being singletons. Germline V gene data show CDR1 as SGHTA and CDR2 as FQGNSA. The CDR3 totals 15 residues. J was trimmed by 0 bases and V by 4 bases; bases with no gene match: 5.

The chain recombines TRBV7-2 with TRBJ2-7; 8 bases agree with TRBD1. The sequencing input was blood. The TCR sequence derives from a middle-aged woman with Graves' hyperthyroidism. The CDR3 DNA reads TGTGCCAGCAGCTCACAGGGGGGTCCCTCCTACGAGCAGTACTTC. This gives the protein CASSSQGGPSYEQYF.